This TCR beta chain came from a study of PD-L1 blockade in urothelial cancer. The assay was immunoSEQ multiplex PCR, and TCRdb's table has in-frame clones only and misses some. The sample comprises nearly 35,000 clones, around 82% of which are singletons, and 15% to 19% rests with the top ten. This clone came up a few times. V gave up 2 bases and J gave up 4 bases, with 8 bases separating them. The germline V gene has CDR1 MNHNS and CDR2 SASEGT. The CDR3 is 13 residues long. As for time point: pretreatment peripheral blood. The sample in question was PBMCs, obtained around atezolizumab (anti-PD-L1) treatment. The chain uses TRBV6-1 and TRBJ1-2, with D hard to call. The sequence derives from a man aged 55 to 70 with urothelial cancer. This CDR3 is CASSELAGYGYTF. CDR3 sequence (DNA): TGTGCCAGCAGTGAATTGGCAGGCTATGGCTACACCTTC.